These T cell receptor beta chains were read from a single sample in a study of cytomegalovirus exposure and HLA in healthy donors. Assay used: immunoSEQ multiplex PCR; TCRdb lists only in-frame clones, some missing. In the table there are about 160,000 clones, about 75% of which are singletons. Sequencing was carried out using PBMCs. The receptors were sampled from a female donor in good health and CMV-seronegative. Each CDR3 is given with its conserved first and last residue. The order of the fields is J gene, V gene, D gene, clone size, CDR3 DNA, CDR3 protein. The D gene is left open where the match is weak. Size is omitted from some rows. Given values are once, few, many or a class for expanded clones.

J: TRBJ2-1
V: TRBV18
D: .
size: few
DNA: TGTGCCAGCTCGCCCTTTGGTAGCGCCGCCTACAATGAGCAGTTCTTC
CDR3: CASSPFGSAAYNEQFF

J: TRBJ1-3
V: TRBV5-1
D: TRBD1
size: few
DNA: TGCGCCAGCAGCTTGGCCTTGGGACAGGGGACTGGAAACACCATATATTTT
CDR3: CASSLALGQGTGNTIYF

J: TRBJ2-1
V: TRBV2
D: .
size: .
DNA: TGTGCCAGCAGTGAATGGGTTCTAAAGCGCAATGAGCAGTTCTTC
CDR3: CASSEWVLKRNEQFF

J: TRBJ1-2
V: TRBV19
D: .
size: .
DNA: TGTGCCAGTAGTTCACGGACAGATGGCTACACCTTC
CDR3: CASSSRTDGYTF

J: TRBJ2-7
V: TRBV28
D: .
size: .
DNA: TGTGCCAGCAGCACCTCAGGCGGACAGACCTACGAGCAGTACTTC
CDR3: CASSTSGGQTYEQYF

J: TRBJ2-7
V: TRBV14
D: TRBD1
size: .
DNA: TGTGCCAGCAGCCGTATCCGGGACAGTGACGAGCAGTACTTC
CDR3: CASSRIRDSDEQYF

J: TRBJ2-1
V: TRBV30
D: TRBD2
size: .
DNA: TGTGCCTGGGCAGGGACTACCCGGTACAATGAGCAGTTCTTC
CDR3: CAWAGTTRYNEQFF

J: TRBJ1-1
V: TRBV6-1
D: TRBD1
size: .
DNA: TGTGCCAGCAGTGGAGAACAGGGGGCGAAAGCTTTCTTT
CDR3: CASSGEQGAKAFF

J: TRBJ1-2
V: TRBV5-1
D: TRBD1
size: .
DNA: TGCGCCAGCAGCCCTCTGACAGGGGGTAACTATGGCTACACCTTC
CDR3: CASSPLTGGNYGYTF

J: TRBJ1-5
V: TRBV10-1
D: .
size: few
DNA: TGCGCCAGCAGTGAGAGAGATCGCAGCAATCAGCCCCAGCATTTT
CDR3: CASSERDRSNQPQHF

J: TRBJ2-1
V: TRBV5-1
D: TRBD2
size: once
DNA: TGCGCCAGCAGCTTGACTAGCGGGGCCAGCTCCTACAATGAGCAGTTCTTC
CDR3: CASSLTSGASSYNEQFF

J: TRBJ1-1
V: TRBV29-1
D: .
size: .
DNA: TGCAGCGTTGTAATGGGGGGACGGGGCACTGAAGCTTTCTTT
CDR3: CSVVMGGRGTEAFF

J: TRBJ1-2
V: TRBV27
D: TRBD1
size: .
DNA: TGTGCCAGCAGGGGGACAGGGAGAAACTATGGCTACACCTTC
CDR3: CASRGTGRNYGYTF

J: TRBJ1-5
V: TRBV27
D: .
size: .
DNA: TGTGCCAGCAGTTTAAAAGGACAAAACAATCAGCCCCAGCATTTT
CDR3: CASSLKGQNNQPQHF

J: TRBJ1-4
V: TRBV9
D: .
size: .
DNA: TGTGCCAGCAGCGTAGGCGGGGCCGGGATTCTAAGTGAAAAACTGTTTTTT
CDR3: CASSVGGAGILSEKLFF

J: TRBJ1-1
V: TRBV9
D: .
size: .
DNA: TGTGCCAGCAGCATGGGGTCGGGGGAAACTGAAGCTTTCTTT
CDR3: CASSMGSGETEAFF

J: TRBJ2-3
V: TRBV7-2
D: TRBD2
size: .
DNA: TGTGCCAGCAGCCGGAGGGTAGCGGGGGGGGGCACAGATACGCAGTATTTT
CDR3: CASSRRVAGGGTDTQYF

J: TRBJ2-7
V: TRBV30
D: .
size: .
DNA: TGTGCCTGGAGCCCTCGACTGGGGGGCTACGAGCAGTACTTC
CDR3: CAWSPRLGGYEQYF

J: TRBJ2-7
V: TRBV29-1
D: TRBD1
size: few
DNA: TGCAGCGTTGTGGCAGGGGGCCGCGAGCAGTACTTC
CDR3: CSVVAGGREQYF

J: TRBJ2-1
V: TRBV11-2
D: .
size: .
DNA: TGTGCCAGCACCCCAGGGTACAATGAGCAGTTCTTC
CDR3: CASTPGYNEQFF

J: TRBJ2-7
V: TRBV7-2
D: .
size: .
DNA: TGTGCCAGCAGCCGCCGTAGCGGCAGCTCCTACGAGCAGTACTTC
CDR3: CASSRRSGSSYEQYF

J: TRBJ2-1
V: TRBV23-1
D: .
size: .
DNA: TGCGCCAGCGGCCCTCGGTACAGAAACAATGAGCAGTTCTTC
CDR3: CASGPRYRNNEQFF

J: TRBJ2-1
V: TRBV2
D: TRBD2
size: few
DNA: TGTGCCAGCAGTGAGCGGGGGGCCTACAATGAGCAGTTCTTC
CDR3: CASSERGAYNEQFF

J: TRBJ2-7
V: TRBV5-1
D: TRBD1
size: few
DNA: TGCGCCAGCAGCGGGACAGCCGCCTACGAGCAGTACTTC
CDR3: CASSGTAAYEQYF

J: TRBJ1-1
V: TRBV30
D: TRBD1
size: .
DNA: TGTGCCTGGAGTGTCAGGGACAGAGGGAACACTGAAGCTTTCTTT
CDR3: CAWSVRDRGNTEAFF

J: TRBJ2-5
V: TRBV5-1
D: TRBD2
size: .
DNA: TGCGCCAGCAGATTGGGACTAGCGGGAGGGGGGGTCCAAGAGACCCAGTACTTC
CDR3: CASRLGLAGGGVQETQYF

J: TRBJ2-7
V: TRBV6-1
D: TRBD1
size: few
DNA: TGTGCCAGCAGGACCGGGACAGGTTACTACGAGCAGTACTTC
CDR3: CASRTGTGYYEQYF

J: TRBJ2-7
V: TRBV9
D: .
size: .
DNA: TGTGCCAGCAGCGTCTCGCCGGTTGACGAGCAGTACTTC
CDR3: CASSVSPVDEQYF

J: TRBJ2-1
V: TRBV15
D: TRBD2
size: .
DNA: TGTGCCACCTCGGGGCGGGAGCACTACAATGAGCAGTTCTTC
CDR3: CATSGREHYNEQFF

J: TRBJ1-1
V: TRBV5-1
D: TRBD1
size: .
DNA: TGCGCCAGCAGCCTAGAAGGAACCGGGACAGGCATAGCCAACACTGAAGCTTTCTTT
CDR3: CASSLEGTGTGIANTEAFF

J: TRBJ1-6
V: TRBV2
D: .
size: few
DNA: TGTGCCAGCAGTTGGCCCAGGGCCACATATAATTCACCCCTCCACTTT
CDR3: CASSWPRATYNSPLHF